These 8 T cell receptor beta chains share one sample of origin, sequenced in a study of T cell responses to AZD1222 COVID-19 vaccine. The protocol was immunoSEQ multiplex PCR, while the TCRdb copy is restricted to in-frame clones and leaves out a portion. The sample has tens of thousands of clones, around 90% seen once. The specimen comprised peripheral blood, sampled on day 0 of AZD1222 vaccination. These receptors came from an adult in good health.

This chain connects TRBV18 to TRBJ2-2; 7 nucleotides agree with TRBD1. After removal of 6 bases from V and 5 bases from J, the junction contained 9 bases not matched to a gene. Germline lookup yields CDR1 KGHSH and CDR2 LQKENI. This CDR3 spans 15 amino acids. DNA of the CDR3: TGTGCCAGCTCGCCATACAGGGGTTCAACCGGGGAGCTGTTTTTT. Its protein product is CASSPYRGSTGELFF. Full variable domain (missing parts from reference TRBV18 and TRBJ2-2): NAGVMQNPRHLVRRRGQEARLRCSPMKGHSHVYWYRQLPEEGLKFMVYLQKENIIDESGMPKERFSAEFPKEGPSILRIQQVVRGDSAAYFCASSPYRGSTGELFFGEGSRLTVL.

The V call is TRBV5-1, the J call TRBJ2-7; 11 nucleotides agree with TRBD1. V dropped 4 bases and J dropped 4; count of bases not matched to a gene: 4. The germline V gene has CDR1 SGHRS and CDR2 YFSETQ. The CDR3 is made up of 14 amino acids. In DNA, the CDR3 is TGCGCCAGCAGCACGGGACAGGGGGGTTACGAGCAGTACTTC. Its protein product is CASSTGQGGYEQYF.

The CDR3 DNA reads as TGTGCCAGCAGCCCCTCGGACAACAACTACGAGCAGTACTTC. Translation gives CASSPSDNNYEQYF. This sequence joins TRBV9 and TRBJ2-7; TRBD1 might be the D (5 bases). The CDR3 spans 14 residues. Trimming took off 4 bases at V and 3 bases at J, with 14 bases between the two ends. Per the germline V gene, CDR1 is SGDLS and CDR2 is YYNGEE.

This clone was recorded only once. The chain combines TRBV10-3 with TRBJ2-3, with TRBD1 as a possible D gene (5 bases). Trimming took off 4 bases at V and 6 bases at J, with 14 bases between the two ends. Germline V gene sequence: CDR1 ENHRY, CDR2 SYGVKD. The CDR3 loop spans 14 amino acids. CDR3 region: CAISGSEKGDTQYF. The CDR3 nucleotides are TGTGCCATCAGTGGGTCCGAAAAGGGGGATACGCAGTATTTT.

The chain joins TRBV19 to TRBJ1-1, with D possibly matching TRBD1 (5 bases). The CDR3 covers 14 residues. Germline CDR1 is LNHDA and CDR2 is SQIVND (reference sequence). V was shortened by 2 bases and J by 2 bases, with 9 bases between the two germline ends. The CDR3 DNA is TGTGCCAGTAGTATACTGGGGCAAAACACTGAAGCTTTCTTT. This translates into CASSILGQNTEAFF.

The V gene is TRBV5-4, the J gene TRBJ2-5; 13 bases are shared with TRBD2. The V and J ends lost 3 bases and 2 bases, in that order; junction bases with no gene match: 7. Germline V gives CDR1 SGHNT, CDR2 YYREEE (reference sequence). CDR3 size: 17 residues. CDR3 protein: CASSSGLAGTGQETQYF. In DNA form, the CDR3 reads TGTGCCAGCAGCTCGGGACTAGCGGGGACGGGACAAGAGACCCAGTACTTC.

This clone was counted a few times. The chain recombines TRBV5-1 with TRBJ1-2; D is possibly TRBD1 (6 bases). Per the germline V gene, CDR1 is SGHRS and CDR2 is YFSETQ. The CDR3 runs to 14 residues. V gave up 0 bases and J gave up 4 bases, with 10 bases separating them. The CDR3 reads CASSLAQGRYGYTF. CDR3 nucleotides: TGCGCCAGCAGCTTGGCACAGGGACGCTATGGCTACACCTTC.

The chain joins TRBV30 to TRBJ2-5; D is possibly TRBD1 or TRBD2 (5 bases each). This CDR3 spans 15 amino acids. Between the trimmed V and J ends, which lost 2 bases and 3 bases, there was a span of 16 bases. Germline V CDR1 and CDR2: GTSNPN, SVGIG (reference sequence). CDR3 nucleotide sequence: TGTGCCTGGAGTTTTTTAATCCAGGGAGAAGAGACCCAGTACTTC. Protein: CAWSFLIQGEETQYF.